The sequence of this T cell receptor (beta chain) was determined in a study of control samples from healthy donors and cancer patients. The CDR3 sequence is 17 residues long. Germline assignment: CDR1 LGHDT and CDR2 YNNKEL (reference sequence). V trimming: 1 base; J trimming: 3 bases; junction bases outside the gene matches: 5. Using immunoSEQ multiplex PCR, the repertoire was profiled, and TCRdb retains in-frame clones only, with some absent. The sample lists 350,000 to 450,000 clones; 75% to 95% were seen once. This TCR was recovered from a man aged 40-49 years with head and neck cancer. This sequence joins TRBV3-1 (or the pseudogene TRBV3-2) and TRBJ2-2; 10 bases are shared with TRBD1. The specimen sequenced was PBMCs. This CDR3 reads CASSQAFGTGDTGELFF. DNA for the CDR3: TGTGCCAGCAGCCAAGCATTCGGGACAGGGGACACCGGGGAGCTGTTTTTT.